The sequence of this TCR beta chain was determined in a study of blood T cell repertoires in COVID-19. In the study overall: The samples span acute and convalescent COVID-19 from the United States, Italy and Spain. Sources were T cells, B-cell-depleted T cells, or PBMCs; the material itself was cDNA or gDNA.

Trimming cost V 3 bases and J 1 base, with 6 bases left between them. In germline, CDR1 is SGHTA, CDR2 FQGNSA. The CDR3 is made up of 14 amino acids. Authors' data handling: Estimated nucleated cell counts came from reference gene primer amplification. Only in-frame clones appear in the TCRdb table, and some are missing; sequencing was by immunoSEQ multiplex PCR. V and J calls and clone size are those listed in that table; D and trimming were worked out from the DNA. The sample contains some 130,000 clones, 78% of which appear only once. The chain has TRBV7-2 and TRBJ2-2; D ambiguous. Material for sequencing was peripheral blood. This clonotype was obtained from a man between 60 and 75 years old who had recovered from COVID-19. Here the CDR3 DNA reads TGTGCCAGCAGCTTCTCCGGGAACACCGGGGAGCTGTTTTTT. Its translation is CASSFSGNTGELFF. The entire variable domain, with the rest obtained from reference TRBV7-2 and TRBJ2-2, is as follows: GAGVSQSPSNKVTEKGKDVELRCDPISGHTALYWYRQSLGQGLEFLIYFQGNSAPDKSGLPSDRFSAERTGGSVSTLTIQRTQQEDSAVYLCASSFSGNTGELFFGEGSRLTVL.